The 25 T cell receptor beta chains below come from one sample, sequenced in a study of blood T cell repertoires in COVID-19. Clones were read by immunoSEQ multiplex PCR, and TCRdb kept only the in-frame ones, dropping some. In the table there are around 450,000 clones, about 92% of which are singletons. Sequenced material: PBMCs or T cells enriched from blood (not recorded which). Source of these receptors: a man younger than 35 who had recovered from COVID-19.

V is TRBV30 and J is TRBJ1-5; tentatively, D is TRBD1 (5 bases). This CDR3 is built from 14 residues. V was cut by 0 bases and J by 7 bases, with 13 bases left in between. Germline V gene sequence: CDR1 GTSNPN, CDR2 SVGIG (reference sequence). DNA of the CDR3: TGTGCCTGGAGTGTGACAGTCGGTAGCCAGCCCCAGCATTTT. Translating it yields CAWSVTVGSQPQHF.

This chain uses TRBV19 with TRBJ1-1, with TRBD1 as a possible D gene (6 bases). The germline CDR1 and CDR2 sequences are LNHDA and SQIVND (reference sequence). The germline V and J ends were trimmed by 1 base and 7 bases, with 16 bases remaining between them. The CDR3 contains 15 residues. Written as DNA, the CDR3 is TGTGCCAGTAGTATAGGTGGGGGGGCTGGTAGTGAAGCTTTCTTT. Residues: CASSIGGGAGSEAFF.

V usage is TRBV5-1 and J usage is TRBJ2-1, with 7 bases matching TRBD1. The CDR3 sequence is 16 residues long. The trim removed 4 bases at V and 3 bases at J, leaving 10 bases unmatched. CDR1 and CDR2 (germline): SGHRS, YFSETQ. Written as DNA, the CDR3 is TGCGCCAGCAGCACGGCCGGGGCAGGGGGCTACAATGAGCAGTTCTTC. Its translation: CASSTAGAGGYNEQFF.

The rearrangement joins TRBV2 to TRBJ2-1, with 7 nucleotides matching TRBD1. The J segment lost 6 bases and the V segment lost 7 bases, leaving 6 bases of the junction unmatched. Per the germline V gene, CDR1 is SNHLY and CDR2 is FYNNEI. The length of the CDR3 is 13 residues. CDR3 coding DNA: TGTGCCAGCATTTCAGGGGGTCCCAATGAGCAGTTCTTC. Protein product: CASISGGPNEQFF.

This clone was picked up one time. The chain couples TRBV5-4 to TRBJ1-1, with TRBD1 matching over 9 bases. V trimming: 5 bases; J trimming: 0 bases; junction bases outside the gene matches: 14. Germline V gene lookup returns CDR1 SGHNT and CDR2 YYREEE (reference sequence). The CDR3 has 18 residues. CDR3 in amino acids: CASRPQVTGGPVNTEAFF. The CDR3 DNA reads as TGTGCCAGCAGACCCCAAGTGACAGGGGGGCCGGTGAACACTGAAGCTTTCTTT.

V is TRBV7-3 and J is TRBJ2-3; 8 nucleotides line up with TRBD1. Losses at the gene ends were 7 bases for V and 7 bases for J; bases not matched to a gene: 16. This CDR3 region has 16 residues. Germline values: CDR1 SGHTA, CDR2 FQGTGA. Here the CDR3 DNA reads TGTGCCAGCACCTCAACACCCCCGGGACAGGCAAATACGCAGTATTTT. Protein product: CASTSTPPGQANTQYF.

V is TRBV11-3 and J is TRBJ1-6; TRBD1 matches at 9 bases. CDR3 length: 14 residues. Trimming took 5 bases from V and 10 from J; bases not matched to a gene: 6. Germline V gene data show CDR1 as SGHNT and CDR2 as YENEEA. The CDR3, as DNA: TGTGCCAGCAGCCACAGGGGGCCGGGGTCACCCCTCCACTTT. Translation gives CASSHRGPGSPLHF.

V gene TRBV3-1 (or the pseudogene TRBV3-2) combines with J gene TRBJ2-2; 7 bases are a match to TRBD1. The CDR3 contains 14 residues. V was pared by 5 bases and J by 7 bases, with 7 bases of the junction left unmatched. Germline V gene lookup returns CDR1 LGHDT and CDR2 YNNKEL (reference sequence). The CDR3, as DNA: TGTGCCAGCAGCGACACAGGGGCAATCGGGGAGCTGTTTTTT. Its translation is CASSDTGAIGELFF.

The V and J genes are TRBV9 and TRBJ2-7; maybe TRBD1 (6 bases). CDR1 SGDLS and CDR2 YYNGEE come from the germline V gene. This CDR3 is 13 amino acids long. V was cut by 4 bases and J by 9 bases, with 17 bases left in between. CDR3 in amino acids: CASSSNLQGGQYF. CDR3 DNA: TGTGCCAGCAGCTCCAACCTACAGGGTGGGCAGTACTTC.

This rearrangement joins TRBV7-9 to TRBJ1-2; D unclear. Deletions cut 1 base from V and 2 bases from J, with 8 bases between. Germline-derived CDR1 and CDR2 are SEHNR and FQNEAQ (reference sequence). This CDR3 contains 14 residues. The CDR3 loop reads CASSLGGTNYGYTF. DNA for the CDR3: TGTGCCAGCAGCTTAGGAGGTACAAACTATGGCTACACCTTC.

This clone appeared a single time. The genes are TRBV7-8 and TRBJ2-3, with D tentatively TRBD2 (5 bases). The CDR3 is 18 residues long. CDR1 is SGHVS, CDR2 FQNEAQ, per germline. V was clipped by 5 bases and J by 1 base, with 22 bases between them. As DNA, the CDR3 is TGTGCCAGCAGCCTCGGACTGGTAGTCGTTAGGGGCACAGATACGCAGTATTTT. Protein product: CASSLGLVVVRGTDTQYF.

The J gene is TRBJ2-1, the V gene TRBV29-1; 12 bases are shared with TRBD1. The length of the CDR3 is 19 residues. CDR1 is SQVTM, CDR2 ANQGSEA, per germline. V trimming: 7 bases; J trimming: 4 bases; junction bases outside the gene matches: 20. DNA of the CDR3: TGCAGCGCTGGGACAGGGGGCCATAGGAATAGCGGGAATTACAATGAGCAGTTCTTC. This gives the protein CSAGTGGHRNSGNYNEQFF.

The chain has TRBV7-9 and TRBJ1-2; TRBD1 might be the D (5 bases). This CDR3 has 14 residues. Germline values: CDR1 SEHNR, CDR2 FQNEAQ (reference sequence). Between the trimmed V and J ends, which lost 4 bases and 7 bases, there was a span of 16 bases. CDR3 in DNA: TGTGCCAGCAGCTCGACTCCCGGGGGAGGTGGCTACACCTTC. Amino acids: CASSSTPGGGGYTF. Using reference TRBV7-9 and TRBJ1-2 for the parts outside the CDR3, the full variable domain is DTGVSQNPRHKITKRGQNVTFRCDPISEHNRLYWYRQTLGQGPEFLTYFQNEAQLEKSRLLSDRFSAERPKGSFSTLEIQRTEQGDSAMYLCASSSTPGGGGYTFGSGTRLTVV.

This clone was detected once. CDR3 amino acids: CASSYSSYYSGNTIYF. Written as DNA, the CDR3 is TGTGCCAGCAGTTACTCTTCTTATTACTCTGGAAACACCATATATTTT. The chain combines TRBV6-5 with TRBJ1-3; D is unclear. The CDR3 runs to 16 residues. Germline lookup yields CDR1 MNHEY and CDR2 SVGAGI. V dropped 0 bases and J dropped 0 bases, with 9 bases sitting between them.

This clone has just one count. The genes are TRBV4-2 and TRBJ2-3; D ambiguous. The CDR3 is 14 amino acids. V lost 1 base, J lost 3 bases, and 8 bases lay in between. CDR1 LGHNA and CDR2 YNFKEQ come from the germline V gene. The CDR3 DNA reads TGTGCCAGCAGCCAAGGTATGGAGACAGATACGCAGTATTTT. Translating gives CASSQGMETDTQYF.

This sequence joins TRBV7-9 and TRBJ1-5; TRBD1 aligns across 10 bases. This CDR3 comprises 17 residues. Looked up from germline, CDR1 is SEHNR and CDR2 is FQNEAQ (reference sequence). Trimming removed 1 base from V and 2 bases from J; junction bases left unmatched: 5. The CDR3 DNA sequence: TGTGCCAGCAGCTTAGGGACAGGGGGTGCGGGCAATCAGCCCCAGCATTTT. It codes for CASSLGTGGAGNQPQHF.

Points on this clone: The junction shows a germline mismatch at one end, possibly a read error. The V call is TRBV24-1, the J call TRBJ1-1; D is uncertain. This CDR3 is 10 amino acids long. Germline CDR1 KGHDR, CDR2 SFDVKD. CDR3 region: CATSEYDMPF. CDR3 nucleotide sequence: TGTGCCACCAGTGAATATGACATGCCTTTT.

In DNA, the CDR3 is TGTGCCAGCAGCGAGAATTCACCCCTCCACTTT. Its protein is CASSENSPLHF. This chain connects TRBV11-2 to TRBJ1-6, with D uncertain. CDR3 length: 11 residues. Germline-derived CDR1 and CDR2 are SGHAT and FQNNGV. V was clipped by 5 bases and J by 7 bases, with 3 bases between them.

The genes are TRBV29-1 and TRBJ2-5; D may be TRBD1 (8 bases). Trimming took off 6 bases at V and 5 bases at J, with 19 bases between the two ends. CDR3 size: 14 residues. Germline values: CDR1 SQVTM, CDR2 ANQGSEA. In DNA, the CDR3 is TGCAGCGTCGATACGACAGGGGAGGGTGAGACCCAGTACTTC. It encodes CSVDTTGEGETQYF.

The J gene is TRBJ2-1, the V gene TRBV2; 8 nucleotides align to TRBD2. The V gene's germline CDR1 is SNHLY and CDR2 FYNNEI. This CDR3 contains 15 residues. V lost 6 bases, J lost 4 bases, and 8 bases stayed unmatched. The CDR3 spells CASRKETSEYNEQFF. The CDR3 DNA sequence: TGTGCCAGCAGGAAGGAGACTAGCGAGTACAATGAGCAGTTCTTC.

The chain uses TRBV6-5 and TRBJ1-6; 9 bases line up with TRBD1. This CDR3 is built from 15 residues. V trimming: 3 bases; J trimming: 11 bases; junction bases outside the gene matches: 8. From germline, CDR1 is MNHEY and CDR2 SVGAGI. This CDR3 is CASSYEGQGRAPLHF. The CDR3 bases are TGTGCCAGCAGTTATGAGGGACAGGGTAGGGCACCCCTCCACTTT.

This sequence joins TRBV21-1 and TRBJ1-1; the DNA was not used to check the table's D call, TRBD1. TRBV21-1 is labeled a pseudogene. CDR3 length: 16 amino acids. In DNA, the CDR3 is TGTGCCAGCAGCCCGGGACAGGGGGGTCGGAACACTGAAGCTTTCTTT. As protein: CASSPGQGGRNTEAFF.

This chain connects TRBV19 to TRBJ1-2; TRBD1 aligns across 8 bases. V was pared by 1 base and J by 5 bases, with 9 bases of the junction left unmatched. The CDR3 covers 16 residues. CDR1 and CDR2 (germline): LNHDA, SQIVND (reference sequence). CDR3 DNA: TGTGCCAGTAGTATAGGCGCAGGGGGCGCCGATTATGGCTACACCTTC. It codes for CASSIGAGGADYGYTF. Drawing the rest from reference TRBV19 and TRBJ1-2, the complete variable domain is DGGITQSPKYLFRKEGQNVTLSCEQNLNHDAMYWYRQDPGQGLRLIYYSQIVNDFQKGDIAEGYSVSREKKESFPLTVTSAQKNPTAFYLCASSIGAGGADYGYTFGSGTRLTVV.

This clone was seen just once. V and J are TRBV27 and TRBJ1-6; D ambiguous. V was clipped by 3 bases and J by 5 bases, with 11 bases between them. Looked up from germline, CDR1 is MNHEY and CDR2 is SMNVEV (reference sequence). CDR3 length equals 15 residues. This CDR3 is CASSLLQSNNSPLHF. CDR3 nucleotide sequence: TGTGCCAGCAGTTTGTTACAGAGCAATAATTCACCCCTCCACTTT.

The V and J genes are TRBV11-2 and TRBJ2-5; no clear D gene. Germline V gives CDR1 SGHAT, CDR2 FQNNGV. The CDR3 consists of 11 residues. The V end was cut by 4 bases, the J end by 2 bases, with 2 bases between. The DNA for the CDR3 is TGTGCCAGCAGCTCTCAAGAGACCCAGTACTTC. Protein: CASSSQETQYF.